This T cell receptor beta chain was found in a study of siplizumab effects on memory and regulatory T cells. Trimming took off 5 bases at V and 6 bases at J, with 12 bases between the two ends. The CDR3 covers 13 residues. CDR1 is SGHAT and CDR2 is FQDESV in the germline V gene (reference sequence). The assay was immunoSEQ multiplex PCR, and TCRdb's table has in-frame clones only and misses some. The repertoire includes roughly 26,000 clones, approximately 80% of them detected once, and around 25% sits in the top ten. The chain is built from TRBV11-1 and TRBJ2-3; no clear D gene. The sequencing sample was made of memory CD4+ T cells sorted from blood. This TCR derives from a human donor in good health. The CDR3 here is CASSPDAGDTQYF. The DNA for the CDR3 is TGTGCCAGCAGCCCGGACGCCGGGGATACGCAGTATTTT.